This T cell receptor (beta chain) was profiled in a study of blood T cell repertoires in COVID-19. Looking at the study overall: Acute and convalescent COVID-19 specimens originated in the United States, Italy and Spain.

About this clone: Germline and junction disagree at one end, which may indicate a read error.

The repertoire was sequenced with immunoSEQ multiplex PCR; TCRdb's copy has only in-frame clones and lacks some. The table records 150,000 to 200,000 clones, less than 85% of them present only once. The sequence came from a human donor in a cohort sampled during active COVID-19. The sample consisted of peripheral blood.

The CDR3 region is CASTTRTGASSQPQHF. As DNA, the CDR3 is TGTGCCAGTACCACACGGACAGGAGCTAGCAGTCAGCCCCAGCATTTT. The chain has TRBV19 and TRBJ1-5; TRBD1 matches 7 bases. The CDR3 has 16 amino acids. CDR1 is LNHDA and CDR2 is SQIVND in the germline V gene (reference sequence).